One and the same sample provided the 27 T cell receptor beta chains below, sequenced in a study of T cell responses to AZD1222 COVID-19 vaccine. TCRdb's copy holds only in-frame clones and misses some; the assay was immunoSEQ multiplex PCR. The repertoire has fewer than 150,000 clones, 70% to 90% of them found once; the top ten carry 1.9%. Specimen: peripheral blood, collected on day 0 of AZD1222 vaccination. All receptors derive from an adult in good health.

The chain carries TRBV4-1 and TRBJ2-5, with 10 nucleotides matching TRBD2. The CDR3 extends over 20 amino acids. Germline V gene sequence: CDR1 MGHRA, CDR2 YSYEKL. V lost 3 bases and J lost 2; bases outside the gene matches: 18. DNA for the CDR3: TGCGCCAGCAGCCAGGCCTCTAGCGGGGGCCCCAGAGAACGACAAGAGACCCAGTACTTC. Translating gives CASSQASSGGPRERQETQYF.

The CDR3 bases are TGTGCCAGCAGTTACTCTCAGGCCCAAGAGACCCAGTACTTC. The encoded protein is CASSYSQAQETQYF. The rearrangement links TRBV6-5 to TRBJ2-5; no clear D gene. This CDR3 contains 14 residues. Per germline, CDR1 MNHEY and CDR2 SVGAGI. The V and J ends lost 0 bases and 1 base respectively, with 6 bases between them.

This clone was observed a single time. The gene calls are TRBV7-2 and TRBJ2-5; D is ambiguous. The length of the CDR3 is 15 residues. CDR1 is SGHTA, CDR2 FQGNSA, per germline. Trimming cost V 4 bases and J 9 bases, with 21 bases left between them. The DNA of the CDR3 is TGTGCCAGCAGCTCGGACGGGCCGCAACTCGAGGCCCAGTACTTC. Amino acids: CASSSDGPQLEAQYF.

The chain combines TRBV6-5 with TRBJ2-3, with 9 bases aligning to TRBD2. V lost 4 bases and J lost 0; bases outside the gene matches: 2. Germline-derived CDR1 and CDR2 are MNHEY and SVGAGI. The CDR3 is made up of 15 amino acids. DNA of the CDR3: TGTGCCAGCAGTTTCGGGACTAGCAGCACAGATACGCAGTATTTT. Amino acid sequence: CASSFGTSSTDTQYF.

The gene calls are TRBV3-1 (or the pseudogene TRBV3-2) and TRBJ1-2; D ambiguous. V lost 1 base and J 8 bases, leaving 8 bases between the germline ends. This CDR3 is built from 12 residues. CDR1 is LGHDT and CDR2 is YNNKEL in the germline V gene (reference sequence). The CDR3 DNA sequence: TGTGCCAGCAGCCAAGTATGGAGGGGCTACACCTTC. This gives the protein CASSQVWRGYTF.

CDR3 in DNA: TGTGCCAGCAGCTTGGCCACCCTGAGAAGCACTGAAGCTTTCTTT. Translating gives CASSLATLRSTEAFF. The chain employs TRBV5-5 and TRBJ1-1; D is uncertain. The V end lost 0 bases, the J end lost 4 bases, and 13 bases lay between the germline ends. The CDR3 extends over 15 amino acids. CDR1 and CDR2 from the germline V gene are SGHKS and YYEKEE (reference sequence).

The chain links TRBV11-2 to TRBJ1-6; 9 bases line up with TRBD1. V was clipped by 6 bases and J by 10 bases; unmatched bases: 10. CDR1 is SGHAT, CDR2 FQNNGV, per germline. This CDR3 region has 15 residues. CDR3 sequence: CASSQSGTGLSPLHF. The DNA of the CDR3 is TGTGCCAGCAGTCAGTCCGGGACAGGGTTATCACCCCTCCACTTT.

This chain uses TRBV9 with TRBJ2-1, with 9 bases aligning to TRBD1. Germline V CDR1 and CDR2: SGDLS, YYNGEE. J lost 8 bases, V lost 1 base, and 7 bases had no gene match. The length of the CDR3 is 15 residues. This chain's CDR3 is CASSVRQGGFHEQFF. Here the CDR3 DNA reads TGTGCCAGCAGCGTAAGACAGGGGGGTTTTCATGAGCAGTTCTTC.

The chain joins TRBV27 to TRBJ1-4, with TRBD1 identical over 8 bases. The junction had 13 bases not matched to a gene; V was cut back by 5 bases and J by 11 bases. Germline CDR1 reads MNHEY; CDR2 reads SMNVEV (reference sequence). The CDR3 extends over 15 amino acids. The CDR3 is CASSPGQAMGVKLFF. As DNA, the CDR3 is TGTGCCAGCAGTCCGGGACAGGCGATGGGAGTGAAACTGTTTTTT.

The J gene is TRBJ1-5, the V gene TRBV5-4, with no clear D. This CDR3 comprises 13 residues. Germline-derived CDR1 and CDR2 are SGHNT and YYREEE (reference sequence). With 1 base removed from V and 6 bases from J, the gap between germline ends came to 8 bases. The CDR3 region is CASSLFGVQPQHF. CDR3 bases: TGTGCCAGCAGCTTGTTTGGCGTTCAGCCCCAGCATTTT.

This chain links TRBV5-4 with TRBJ1-2; 7 positions agree with TRBD1. The junction had 8 bases not matched to a gene; V was cut back by 5 bases and J by 4 bases. CDR1 and CDR2 (germline): SGHNT, YYREEE (reference sequence). The CDR3 loop spans 14 amino acids. The chain's CDR3 is CASRAKQGTYGYTF. The CDR3 coding sequence is TGTGCCAGCAGAGCAAAACAGGGGACCTATGGCTACACCTTC.

This chain connects TRBV18 to TRBJ2-5, with D hard to call. V gave up 6 bases and J gave up 4 bases, with 15 bases separating them. This CDR3 spans 14 amino acids. Germline CDR1 is KGHSH and CDR2 is LQKENI. The CDR3 here is CASSPKGRAETQYF. For the CDR3, the DNA is TGTGCCAGCTCGCCGAAAGGACGGGCAGAGACCCAGTACTTC. The full variable domain, completed using reference TRBV18 and TRBJ2-5, is NAGVMQNPRHLVRRRGQEARLRCSPMKGHSHVYWYRQLPEEGLKFMVYLQKENIIDESGMPKERFSAEFPKEGPSILRIQQVVRGDSAAYFCASSPKGRAETQYFGPGTRLLVL.

The gene calls are TRBV23-1 and TRBJ1-2; D is unclear. TRBV23-1 is marked as an open reading frame, function uncertain. V was pared by 0 bases and J by 7 bases, with 12 bases between. CDR3 length equals 14 residues. CDR3 coding DNA: TGCGCCAGCAGTCAATCCAAGACGGGCGGTGGCTACACCTTC. Its protein product is CASSQSKTGGGYTF.

This clone is a singleton in its sample. The chain uses TRBV19 and TRBJ2-1, with D perhaps matching TRBD2 (5 bases). CDR3 size: 15 residues. The ends were cut back, 5 bases at V and 0 bases at J, with 11 bases in the middle. Looked up from germline, CDR1 is LNHDA and CDR2 is SQIVND (reference sequence). The CDR3 coding sequence is TGTGCCAGTAGTCTCAGCGGAAGCTCCTACAATGAGCAGTTCTTC. As protein: CASSLSGSSYNEQFF.

The chain combines TRBV6-1 with TRBJ1-4, with TRBD1 identical over 9 bases. V shed 6 bases and J 7 bases; nucleotides not matched to a gene: 9. Germline-derived CDR1 and CDR2 are MNHNS and SASEGT. The CDR3 length is 15 residues. The CDR3 coding sequence is TGTGCCAGCAGATTTACAGGGGGCGGAGGTGAAAAACTGTTTTTT. This gives the protein CASRFTGGGGEKLFF.

The V gene is TRBV5-1, the J gene TRBJ1-2; 10 bases are a match to TRBD1. The CDR3 extends over 14 amino acids. The germline gives CDR1 SGHRS, CDR2 YFSETQ. The V gene end was trimmed by 3 bases and the J gene end by 7 bases; junction bases not matched to a gene: 6. This CDR3 reads CASSSWTGGTGYTF. Written as DNA, the CDR3 is TGCGCCAGCAGCTCCTGGACAGGGGGGACTGGCTACACCTTC. The full variable domain, with the rest looked up from reference TRBV5-1 and TRBJ1-2, is KAGVTQTPRYLIKTRGQQVTLSCSPISGHRSVSWYQQTPGQGLQFLFEYFSETQRNKGNFPGRFSGRQFSNSRSEMNVSTLELGDSALYLCASSSWTGGTGYTFGSGTRLTVV.

This chain connects TRBV9 to TRBJ2-3; 13 positions match TRBD2. V was pared by 3 bases and J by 8 bases, with 18 bases of the junction left unmatched. The CDR3 contains 19 residues. Germline CDR1 and CDR2: SGDLS and YYNGEE. The CDR3 loop is CASSDGTSGDGSERATQYF. The CDR3 DNA follows: TGTGCCAGCAGCGACGGGACTAGCGGGGACGGGTCCGAAAGGGCTACGCAGTATTTT.

The chain employs TRBV13 and TRBJ2-7, with 7 bases identical to TRBD2. The CDR3 runs 14 residues. CDR1 is PRHDT and CDR2 is FYEKMQ in the germline V gene (reference sequence). Trimming removed 5 bases from V and 4 bases from J; junction bases left unmatched: 8. Here the CDR3 DNA reads TGTGCCAGCAGCCCCACGGGGGGAGGATACGAGCAGTACTTC. As protein: CASSPTGGGYEQYF.

The genes are TRBV4-1 and TRBJ2-2; D call uncertain. The CDR3 consists of 16 residues. V dropped 3 bases and J dropped 4 bases, with 15 bases sitting between them. The germline V gene has CDR1 MGHRA and CDR2 YSYEKL. This chain's CDR3 is CASSQGNVSFTGELFF. The CDR3 nucleotides read TGCGCCAGCAGCCAGGGAAATGTCAGTTTCACCGGGGAGCTGTTTTTT.

This clone was detected once. The rearrangement uses TRBV9 and TRBJ2-2, with D perhaps assigned TRBD1 or TRBD2 (5 bases each). This CDR3 has 16 amino acids. Germline CDR1 is SGDLS and CDR2 is YYNGEE. Trimming pared 3 bases from V and 7 bases from J, leaving 19 bases between. The CDR3 spells CASSALGRDAVGELFF. For the CDR3, the DNA is TGTGCCAGCAGCGCTCTAGGCCGGGACGCCGTCGGGGAGCTGTTTTTT. The whole variable domain, filled in from reference TRBV9 and TRBJ2-2, reads DSGVTQTPKHLITATGQRVTLRCSPRSGDLSVYWYQQSLDQGLQFLIQYYNGEERAKGNILERFSAQQFPDLHSELNLSSLELGDSALYFCASSALGRDAVGELFFGEGSRLTVL.

The V gene is TRBV11-3, the J gene TRBJ1-6, with 9 bases identical to TRBD1. The CDR3 is made up of 13 amino acids. Germline V gene lookup returns CDR1 SGHNT and CDR2 YENEEA. Germline trimming cut 8 bases from V and 7 bases from J; bases unmatched to any gene: 3. CDR3 bases: TGTGCCAGCTCGACAGGGGGGAATTCACCCCTCCACTTT. This translates into CASSTGGNSPLHF.

V is TRBV5-4 and J is TRBJ2-1, with D unclear. Per the germline V gene, CDR1 is SGHNT and CDR2 is YYREEE (reference sequence). The CDR3 is 15 amino acids. The germline V and J ends were trimmed by 0 bases and 0 bases, with 7 bases remaining between them. The CDR3 loop is CASSLEPPSYNEQFF. In nucleotides, the CDR3 is TGTGCCAGCAGCTTGGAACCGCCCTCCTACAATGAGCAGTTCTTC.

This chain connects TRBV7-8 to TRBJ2-5, with D possibly matching TRBD1 (5 bases). This CDR3 has 19 residues. The V gene lost 0 bases and the J gene lost 5 bases, with 25 bases spanning the gap. From germline, CDR1 is SGHVS and CDR2 FQNEAQ. CDR3 sequence (DNA): TGTGCCAGCAGCTTAGCTTATGGGCAGGGTCATCGGTTACGGGAGACCCAGTACTTC. Amino acid sequence: CASSLAYGQGHRLRETQYF. The whole variable domain, filled in from reference TRBV7-8 and TRBJ2-5, reads GAGVSQSPRYKVAKRGQDVALRCDPISGHVSLFWYQQALGQGPEFLTYFQNEAQLDKSGLPSDRFFAERPEGSVSTLKIQRTQQEDSAVYLCASSLAYGQGHRLRETQYFGPGTRLLVL.

In its sample, this clone was seen a few times. The rearrangement joins TRBV27 to TRBJ1-2, with unresolved D. Per germline, CDR1 MNHEY and CDR2 SMNVEV (reference sequence). Trimming removed 5 bases from V and 1 base from J, with 11 bases in between. This CDR3 region has 14 residues. The CDR3 region is CASSLQPFNYGYTF. In DNA, the CDR3 is TGTGCCAGCAGTCTCCAACCCTTTAACTATGGCTACACCTTC.

This rearrangement joins TRBV28 to TRBJ2-4, with D tentatively TRBD1 (5 bases). V lost 5 bases, J lost 0 bases, and 11 bases lay in between. In germline, CDR1 is MDHEN, CDR2 SYDVKM. The CDR3 loop spans 15 amino acids. CDR3 amino acids: CASSPDKLAKNIQYF. CDR3 nucleotide sequence: TGTGCCAGCAGTCCGGACAAACTAGCCAAAAACATTCAGTACTTC.

CDR3 nucleotide sequence: TGTGCCAGCAGCTTAGTATTCAGGGAGGATGGCTACACCTTC. The encoded protein is CASSLVFREDGYTF. This chain joins TRBV7-9 and TRBJ1-2, with D possibly matching TRBD1 (5 bases). The germline V and J ends were trimmed by 1 base and 6 bases, with 12 bases remaining between them. Germline CDR1 SEHNR, CDR2 FQNEAQ (reference sequence). The CDR3 is 14 amino acids.

The chain recombines TRBV16 with TRBJ1-1; D might be TRBD1 (5 bases). CDR1 and CDR2 (germline): KGHSY, FQNENV. This CDR3 comprises 12 residues. The V end was cut by 0 bases, the J end by 7 bases, with 6 bases between. CDR3 sequence (DNA): TGTGCCAGCAGCCAATCCCAGGGTGAAGCTTTCTTT. It encodes CASSQSQGEAFF.